Sequencing of this T cell receptor (beta chain) was carried out in a study of blood T cell repertoires in COVID-19. The data were produced by immunoSEQ multiplex PCR, yet TCRdb's version contains in-frame clones alone and is incomplete. The sample has 250,000 or so clones; 80% to 90% are singletons. The sample comprised PBMCs or T cells enriched from blood (not recorded which). This receptor was obtained from a woman between 50 and 59 years old who had been exposed to COVID-19.

The CDR3 loop is CASSQGTEVSAFF. In DNA form, the CDR3 reads TGTGCCAGCAGCCAGGGGACAGAGGTGAGCGCTTTCTTT. This chain links TRBV3-1 (or the pseudogene TRBV3-2) with TRBJ1-1, with 7 bases aligning to TRBD1. CDR1 is LGHDT and CDR2 is YNNKEL in the germline V gene (reference sequence). The CDR3 is 13 amino acids. Trimming at V came to 3 bases and at J to 11 bases, leaving 9 bases not matched to a gene.